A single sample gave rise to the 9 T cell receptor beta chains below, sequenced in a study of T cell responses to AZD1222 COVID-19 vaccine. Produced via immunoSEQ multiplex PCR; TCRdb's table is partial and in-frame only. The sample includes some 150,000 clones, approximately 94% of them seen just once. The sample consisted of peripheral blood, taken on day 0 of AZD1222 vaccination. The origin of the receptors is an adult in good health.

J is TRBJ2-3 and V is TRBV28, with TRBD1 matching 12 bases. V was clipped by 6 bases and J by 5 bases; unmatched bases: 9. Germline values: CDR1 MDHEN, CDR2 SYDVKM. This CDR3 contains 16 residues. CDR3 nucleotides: TGTGCCAGCAGATCACCGGGACAGGGGGCATTAGATACGCAGTATTTT. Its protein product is CASRSPGQGALDTQYF. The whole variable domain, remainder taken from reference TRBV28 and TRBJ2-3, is DVKVTQSSRYLVKRTGEKVFLECVQDMDHENMFWYRQDPGLGLRLIYFSYDVKMKEKGDIPEGYSVSREKKERFSLILESASTNQTSMYLCASRSPGQGALDTQYFGPGTRLTVL.

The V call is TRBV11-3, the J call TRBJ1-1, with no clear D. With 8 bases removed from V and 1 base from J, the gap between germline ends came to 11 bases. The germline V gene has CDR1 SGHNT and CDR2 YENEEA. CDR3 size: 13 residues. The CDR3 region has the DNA TGTGCCAGCTCTCGCCGCGGGAACACTGAAGCTTTCTTT. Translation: CASSRRGNTEAFF.

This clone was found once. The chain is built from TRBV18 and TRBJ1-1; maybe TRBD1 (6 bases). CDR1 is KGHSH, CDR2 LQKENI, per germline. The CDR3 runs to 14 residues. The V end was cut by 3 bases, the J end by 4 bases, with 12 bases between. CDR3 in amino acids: CASSPPLRGTEAFF. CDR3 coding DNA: TGTGCCAGCTCACCTCCGCTCAGGGGCACTGAAGCTTTCTTT. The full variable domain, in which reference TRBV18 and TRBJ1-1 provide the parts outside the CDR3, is NAGVMQNPRHLVRRRGQEARLRCSPMKGHSHVYWYRQLPEEGLKFMVYLQKENIIDESGMPKERFSAEFPKEGPSILRIQQVVRGDSAAYFCASSPPLRGTEAFFGQGTRLTVV.

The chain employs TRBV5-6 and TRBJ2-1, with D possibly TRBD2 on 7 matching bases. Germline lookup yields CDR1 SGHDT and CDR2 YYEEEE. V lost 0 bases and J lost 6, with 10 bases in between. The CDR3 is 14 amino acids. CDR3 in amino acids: CASSLAGGINEQFF. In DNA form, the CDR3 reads TGTGCCAGCAGCTTGGCGGGGGGCATCAATGAGCAGTTCTTC.

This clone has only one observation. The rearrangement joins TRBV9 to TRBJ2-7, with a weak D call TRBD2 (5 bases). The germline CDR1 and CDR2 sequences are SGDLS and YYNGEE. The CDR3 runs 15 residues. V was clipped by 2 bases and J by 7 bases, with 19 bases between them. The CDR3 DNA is TGTGCCAGCAGCGTGGTACTAGAACTTGTCGATGAGCAGTACGTC. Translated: CASSVVLELVDEQYV.

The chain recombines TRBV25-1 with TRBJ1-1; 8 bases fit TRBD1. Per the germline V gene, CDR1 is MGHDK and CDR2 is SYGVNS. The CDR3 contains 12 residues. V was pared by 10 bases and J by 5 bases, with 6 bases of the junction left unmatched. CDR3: CATRGPGTEAFF. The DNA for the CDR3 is TGTGCCACCAGGGGGCCTGGGACTGAAGCTTTCTTT.

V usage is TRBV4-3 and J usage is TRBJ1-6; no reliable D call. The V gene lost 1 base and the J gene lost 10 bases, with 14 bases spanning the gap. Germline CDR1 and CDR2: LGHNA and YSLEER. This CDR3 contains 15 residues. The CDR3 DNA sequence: TGCGCCAGCAGCCAAGTTCCGGGTCTCGGATCACCCCTCCACTTT. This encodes CASSQVPGLGSPLHF.

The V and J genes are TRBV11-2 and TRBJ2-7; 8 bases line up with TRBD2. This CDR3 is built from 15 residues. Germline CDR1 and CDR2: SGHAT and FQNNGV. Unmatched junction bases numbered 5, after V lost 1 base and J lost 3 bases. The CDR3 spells CASSLGAGAIYEQYV. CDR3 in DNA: TGTGCCAGCAGCTTAGGAGCGGGGGCCATCTACGAGCAGTACGTC.

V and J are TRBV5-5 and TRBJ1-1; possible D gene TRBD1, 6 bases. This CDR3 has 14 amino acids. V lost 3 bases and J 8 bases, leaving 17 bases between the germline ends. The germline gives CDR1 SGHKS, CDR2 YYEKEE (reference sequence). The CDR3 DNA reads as TGTGCCAGCAGCTACCCGAGGGGGATTGGCGAAGCTTTCTTT. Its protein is CASSYPRGIGEAFF.